This record looks at one T cell receptor beta chain sequence and its context. The antigen is unknown. All the patients suffered relapse after autologous stem cell transplantation, and brentuximab vedotin exposure differed. Measured with immunoSEQ multiplex PCR; TCRdb has only the in-frame clones, and not every one. The sample lists tens of thousands of clones, 75% to 90% seen once, with 14% to 15% in the top ten. The CDR3 totals 14 residues. V lost 1 base to trimming and J lost 4 bases, with 10 bases between them. Germline V gene sequence: CDR1 SGHTA, CDR2 FQGNSA. These data belong to a study of PD-1 blockade in classical Hodgkin lymphoma. Broader study findings: Patients starting nivolumab less than 1 year after ASCT had lower diversity and were excluded from later analyses. Unlike CD8+ TCR diversity, which did not rise significantly by C4D1, CD4+ TCR diversity did.

The material sequenced was peripheral blood mononuclear cells (PBMCs), taken at baseline. V usage is TRBV7-2 and J usage is TRBJ1-1; D is unclear. The receptor was isolated from a human donor with classical Hodgkin lymphoma. The CDR3 reads CASSLGEIGTEAFF. CDR3 nucleotide sequence: TGTGCCAGCAGCTTAGGCGAAATTGGCACTGAAGCTTTCTTT.